What follows are 26 T cell receptor beta chains derived from one specimen sequenced in a study of T cells after yellow fever vaccination. TCRdb itself ran the 5' RACE reads through MiXCR, one entry per CDR3 protein. This table has fewer than 450,000 distinct CDR3 sequences, 4% appearing once. The sample consisted of PBMCs, taken 5 days after the yellow fever booster vaccination. All receptors come from a man between 18 and 29 years old who received the YFV17D yellow fever vaccine.

This clonotype has more than one count but fewer than ten. The V gene is TRBV9, the J gene TRBJ2-7; D gene unclear. Trimming removed 4 bases from V and 3 bases from J, with 11 bases in between. Germline CDR1 and CDR2: SGDLS and YYNGEE. The CDR3 is 13 residues long. The CDR3 loop is CASSPGRDYEQYF. DNA of the CDR3: TGTGCCAGCAGCCCGGGTAGGGACTACGAGCAGTACTTC. The full variable domain, rest sourced from reference TRBV9 and TRBJ2-7, is DSGVTQTPKHLITATGQRVTLRCSPRSGDLSVYWYQQSLDQGLQFLIQYYNGEERAKGNILERFSAQQFPDLHSELNLSSLELGDSALYFCASSPGRDYEQYFGPGTRLTVT.

This clonotype has just a few counts. The V call is TRBV29-1, the J call TRBJ2-7; TRBD1 might be the D (6 bases). Germline V lookup: CDR1 SQVTM, CDR2 ANQGSEA. The CDR3 consists of 13 residues. The ends were cut back, 0 bases at V and 2 bases at J, with 8 bases in the middle. The CDR3 sequence is CSVEEGQPYEQYF. The CDR3 DNA reads TGCAGCGTTGAAGAAGGACAGCCCTACGAGCAGTACTTC.

This clonotype occurred many times. The rearrangement links TRBV20-1 to TRBJ1-2; 8 nucleotides match TRBD1. With 1 base clipped from V and 2 bases from J, the junction kept 6 bases outside the gene matches. The CDR3 is made up of 15 amino acids. Germline V lookup: CDR1 DFQATT, CDR2 SNEGSKA (reference sequence). The CDR3 reads CSARGGTGANYGYTF. The CDR3, as DNA: TGCAGTGCTAGAGGAGGGACAGGAGCAAACTATGGCTACACCTTC.

This clonotype was detected ten times or more. This chain connects TRBV5-1 to TRBJ2-4; TRBD1 agrees at 8 bases. The CDR3 loop spans 16 amino acids. V shed 0 bases, J shed 6 bases, and the junction held 8 bases outside the gene matches. Looked up from germline, CDR1 is SGHRS and CDR2 is YFSETQ. The DNA of the CDR3 is TGCGCCAGCAGCTTGGGCACAGGGGGTTCACGAAACATTCAGTACTTC. This encodes CASSLGTGGSRNIQYF.

This clonotype was detected only a few times. This CDR3 reads CASSHVAGAYNEQFF. The DNA of the CDR3 is TGTGCCAGCAGCCACGTAGCGGGGGCTTACAATGAGCAGTTCTTC. The chain carries TRBV3-2 and TRBJ2-1; whether TRBD2, the table's D call, matches the DNA was not checked. TRBV3-2 is annotated as a pseudogene. The CDR3 contains 15 residues.

V gene TRBV6-6 combines with J gene TRBJ2-7; D perhaps matches TRBD1 (6 bases). The V gene lost 5 bases and the J gene lost 3 bases, with 11 bases spanning the gap. Germline CDR1 MNHNY, CDR2 SVGAGI (reference sequence). This CDR3 spans 13 amino acids. CDR3 nucleotides: TGTGCCAGCAGTCAGGGGTCCTACTACGAGCAGTACTTC. Residues: CASSQGSYYEQYF.

This clonotype occurred a few times. The chain is built from TRBV12-5 and TRBJ2-2, with 7 bases matching TRBD2. CDR1 LGHNT and CDR2 FRNRAP come from the germline V gene. The CDR3 spans 16 residues. V gave up 2 bases and J gave up 6 bases; unmatched junction bases: 9. CDR3 coding DNA: TGTGCTAGTGGTTTGTTGATTAGGGGAGGGCCCGGGGAGCTGTTTTTT. Its protein is CASGLLIRGGPGELFF.

This clonotype was detected many times. V usage is TRBV11-2 and J usage is TRBJ2-2, with D tentatively TRBD2 (6 bases). The length of the CDR3 is 16 residues. Germline V gives CDR1 SGHAT, CDR2 FQNNGV. Deletions cut 1 base from V and 4 bases from J, with 13 bases between. The CDR3 nucleotides read TGTGCCAGCAGCTTAGCGGTGGGGGGACCCACCGGGGAGCTGTTTTTT. The encoded protein is CASSLAVGGPTGELFF.

This clonotype was observed a handful of times. The chain combines TRBV7-2 with TRBJ1-5, with a tentative D call TRBD1 (5 bases). CDR1 and CDR2 (germline): SGHTA, FQGNSA. CDR3 length equals 15 residues. V was shortened by 5 bases and J by 6 bases, with 17 bases between the two germline ends. Here the CDR3 reads CASSPYGATAQPQHF. CDR3 sequence (DNA): TGTGCCAGCAGCCCTTATGGGGCGACGGCTCAGCCCCAGCATTTT.

This clonotype was recorded a few times. The chain employs TRBV7-8 and TRBJ2-2, with D perhaps given as TRBD1 or TRBD2 (6 bases each). This CDR3 is built from 14 residues. With 8 bases removed from V and 5 bases from J, the gap between germline ends came to 15 bases. The germline gives CDR1 SGHVS, CDR2 FQNEAQ. The CDR3 region has the DNA TGTGCCAGCTCGGGGGCCCCGGGGACCGGGGAGCTGTTTTTT. Amino acids: CASSGAPGTGELFF.

This clonotype has a handful of counts. V and J are TRBV19 and TRBJ1-1, with D uncertain. The V gene's germline CDR1 is LNHDA and CDR2 SQIVND (reference sequence). Trimming pared 7 bases from V and 0 bases from J, leaving 21 bases between. The CDR3 spans 17 residues. The chain's CDR3 is CASTFSEGSIMNTEAFF. The CDR3 nucleotides read TGTGCCAGTACCTTCTCAGAGGGCAGTATTATGAACACTGAAGCTTTCTTT. Looking up the rest from reference TRBV19 and TRBJ1-1 gives the full variable domain: DGGITQSPKYLFRKEGQNVTLSCEQNLNHDAMYWYRQDPGQGLRLIYYSQIVNDFQKGDIAEGYSVSREKKESFPLTVTSAQKNPTAFYLCASTFSEGSIMNTEAFFGQGTRLTVV.

The rearrangement links TRBV7-7 to TRBJ2-1; TRBD2 is a possible D gene (6 bases). V was shortened by 4 bases and J by 8 bases, with 12 bases between the two germline ends. Germline V gene sequence: CDR1 SSHAT, CDR2 FNYEAQ (reference sequence). CDR3 length: 13 residues. In nucleotides, the CDR3 is TGTGCCAGCAGCTACCAGTGGAGGGATGAGCAGTTCTTC. Translated, it gives CASSYQWRDEQFF.

This clonotype occurred many times. The CDR3 loop reads CASSTQPTGASYEQYF. CDR3 nucleotides: TGTGCCAGCTCAACTCAACCAACCGGGGCCTCCTACGAGCAGTACTTC. This sequence joins TRBV18 and TRBJ2-7; D is possibly TRBD1 or TRBD2 (5 bases each). There are 16 residues in the CDR3. V gave up 5 bases and J gave up 0 bases, with 17 bases separating them. Germline V lookup: CDR1 KGHSH, CDR2 LQKENI.

The table lists this clonotype with a few counts. V and J are TRBV20-1 and TRBJ2-7, with 8 positions matching TRBD1. The CDR3 sequence is 14 residues long. V shed 6 bases, J shed 6 bases, and the junction held 13 bases outside the gene matches. Germline values: CDR1 DFQATT, CDR2 SNEGSKA (reference sequence). The CDR3 bases are TGCAGTGCAACTCCCCAGGGGGCGGTTTCCGAGCAGTACTTC. It is translated as CSATPQGAVSEQYF.

V and J are TRBV7-2 and TRBJ2-7; 11 nucleotides align to TRBD1. Looked up from germline, CDR1 is SGHTA and CDR2 is FQGNSA. The V and J ends lost 5 bases and 6 bases, in that order; junction bases with no gene match: 6. The CDR3 consists of 14 residues. CDR3 in DNA: TGTGCCAGCAGCCCCCCCGGGACAGGGGGCGAGCAGTACTTC. This sequence encodes CASSPPGTGGEQYF.

This clonotype was seen more than once but under ten times. The chain employs TRBV6-2 or TRBV6-3 and TRBJ1-5; TRBD1 matches at 7 bases. V trimming: 7 bases; J trimming: 0 bases; junction bases outside the gene matches: 6. CDR3 length: 15 residues. The V gene's germline CDR1 is MNHEY and CDR2 SVGEGT. CDR3 DNA sequence: TGTGCCAGCACCAGGGACAGAGTTAGCAATCAGCCCCAGCATTTT. Translating gives CASTRDRVSNQPQHF.

The chain combines TRBV6-9 with TRBJ2-3; D is possibly TRBD1 (6 bases). Germline-derived CDR1 and CDR2 are MNHGY and SVAAGI. CDR3 length: 20 amino acids. The ends were cut back, 6 bases at V and 0 bases at J, with 28 bases in the middle. The CDR3 loop reads CASRISLPWTVSSSTDTQYF. DNA of the CDR3: TGTGCCAGCAGGATTTCCCTACCATGGACAGTCTCCTCTAGCACAGATACGCAGTATTTT.

This clonotype was seen only a few times. The rearrangement joins TRBV6-1 to TRBJ2-3; D is uncertain. Germline lookup yields CDR1 MNHNS and CDR2 SASEGT. This CDR3 has 15 amino acids. V lost 7 bases and J lost 3, with 17 bases in between. CDR3 sequence: CASNGRRRRTDTQYF. CDR3 sequence (DNA): TGTGCCAGCAACGGTCGCCGGCGGCGGACAGATACGCAGTATTTT.

The chain couples TRBV30 to TRBJ2-7, with D unclear. This CDR3 has 16 amino acids. Trimming left V 4 bases short and J 6 bases short, with 25 bases between. Germline assignment: CDR1 GTSNPN and CDR2 SVGIG (reference sequence). CDR3 in amino acids: CAWTSRAELKGLEQYF. CDR3 nucleotide sequence: TGTGCCTGGACGAGTAGGGCCGAGTTGAAGGGCCTCGAGCAGTACTTC.

The CDR3, as DNA: TGCGCCAGCAGCTTGGTGGCAGGGGATCGCACCGGGGAGCTGTTTTTT. Translating gives CASSLVAGDRTGELFF. J is TRBJ2-2 and V is TRBV5-1; maybe TRBD1 (6 bases). The CDR3 spans 16 residues. V gave up 0 bases and J gave up 4 bases, with 13 bases separating them. Germline CDR1 SGHRS, CDR2 YFSETQ.

The DNA for the CDR3 is TGTGCCAGCACCCAAGCGGGTACAGGGAACACTGAAGCTTTCTTT. Translating gives CASTQAGTGNTEAFF. The V and J genes are TRBV5-4 and TRBJ1-1, with D possibly matching TRBD1 (5 bases). Deletions cut 6 bases from V and 1 base from J, with 16 bases between. Germline CDR1 SGHNT, CDR2 YYREEE (reference sequence). This CDR3 is built from 15 residues.

This clonotype turned up a few times. The chain employs TRBV5-1 and TRBJ2-7; the D is unclear. This CDR3 spans 14 amino acids. Trimming removed 4 bases at V and 3 bases at J, with 14 bases between. Germline assignment: CDR1 SGHRS and CDR2 YFSETQ. In DNA form, the CDR3 reads TGCGCCAGCAGCCCGACGGCCTCTAGCTACGAGCAGTACTTC. Residues: CASSPTASSYEQYF.

The CDR3 loop is CASSDSPGQGRYEQYV. CDR3 nucleotide sequence: TGTGCCAGCAGCGACTCTCCGGGACAGGGGCGCTACGAGCAGTACGTC. This rearrangement joins TRBV5-4 to TRBJ2-7; 10 bases line up with TRBD1. Germline trimming cut 4 bases from V and 3 bases from J; bases unmatched to any gene: 10. The length of the CDR3 is 16 residues. CDR1 is SGHNT, CDR2 YYREEE, per germline (reference sequence).

The J gene is TRBJ2-1, the V gene TRBV11-2, with a tentative D call TRBD2 (7 bases). CDR3 length: 15 residues. V shed 1 base and J shed 9 bases, with 16 bases lying between them. Germline CDR1 is SGHAT and CDR2 is FQNNGV. CDR3 loop: CASSLGQRGGPEQFF. Written as DNA, the CDR3 is TGTGCCAGCAGCTTAGGCCAAAGGGGGGGGCCTGAGCAGTTCTTC.

This clonotype was seen many times. V and J are TRBV5-1 and TRBJ2-2; no definite D call. The CDR3 length is 16 residues. Germline CDR1 is SGHRS and CDR2 is YFSETQ. With 1 base removed from V and 1 base from J, the gap between germline ends came to 11 bases. CDR3 protein: CASSLRATENTGELFF. The CDR3 DNA follows: TGCGCCAGCAGCTTGAGGGCAACAGAGAACACCGGGGAGCTGTTTTTT.

In this sample, this clonotype turned up many times. The chain combines TRBV5-1 with TRBJ2-3, with TRBD2 matching over 9 bases. Germline-derived CDR1 and CDR2 are SGHRS and YFSETQ. V was pared by 3 bases and J by 6 bases, with 8 bases of the junction left unmatched. The CDR3 sequence is 15 residues long. The CDR3 spells CASSSGLAEADTQYF. As DNA, the CDR3 is TGCGCCAGCAGCTCGGGACTAGCAGAGGCGGATACGCAGTATTTT.